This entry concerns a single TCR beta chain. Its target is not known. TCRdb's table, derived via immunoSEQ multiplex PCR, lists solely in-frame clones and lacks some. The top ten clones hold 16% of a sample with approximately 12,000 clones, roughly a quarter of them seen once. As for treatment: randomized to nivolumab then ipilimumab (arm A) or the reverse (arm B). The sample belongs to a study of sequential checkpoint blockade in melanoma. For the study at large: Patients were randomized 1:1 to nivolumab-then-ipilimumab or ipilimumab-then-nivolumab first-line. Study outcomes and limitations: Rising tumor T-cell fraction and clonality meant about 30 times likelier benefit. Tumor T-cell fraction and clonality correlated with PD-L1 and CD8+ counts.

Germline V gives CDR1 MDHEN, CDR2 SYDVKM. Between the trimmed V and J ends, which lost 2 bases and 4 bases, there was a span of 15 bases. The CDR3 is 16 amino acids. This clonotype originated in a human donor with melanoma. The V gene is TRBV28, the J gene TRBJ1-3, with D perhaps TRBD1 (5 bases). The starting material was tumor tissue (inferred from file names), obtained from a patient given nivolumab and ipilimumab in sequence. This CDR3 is CASSLIGAGIGNTIYF. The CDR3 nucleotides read TGTGCCAGCAGTTTAATCGGGGCGGGAATCGGAAACACCATATATTTT.